The source of this TCR beta chain is a study of CD8 T cells in ankylosing spondylitis. The CDR3 sequence is 16 residues long. V was shortened by 2 bases and J by 2 bases, with 17 bases between the two germline ends. Per the germline V gene, CDR1 is DFQATT and CDR2 is SNEGSKA (reference sequence). Preparation of TCR beta libraries was done by quantitative 5'-RACE with molecular barcodes. TCRdb independently ran MiXCR on the 5' RACE reads; one entry per CDR3 protein. This table holds about 52,000 distinct CDR3 sequences, 7.4% found once. General study findings and limits: About 8 highly homologous variants made up a TCR beta motif, and this motif appeared characteristic of ankylosing spondylitis blood. With a CD8+ phenotype, disease-linked clones were relatively rare in peripheral blood. Significant enrichment of disease-linked clones was reported in matched ankylosing spondylitis synovial fluid.

This clonotype was seen at least ten times. What it binds is unknown. The clonotype was recovered from a female donor with ankylosing spondylitis or in good health (not recorded which). The sequenced sample was blood, either unsorted or a sorted T cell fraction (not recorded which). The chain uses TRBV20-1 and TRBJ2-3; D possibly corresponds to TRBD2 (7 bases). CDR3 DNA: TGCAGTGCTAGATGGGGGGGCCGCGGTACCACAGATACGCAGTATTTT. Amino acids: CSARWGGRGTTDTQYF.